This TCR beta chain is from a study of immune characterization of retroperitoneal liposarcoma. The CDR3 covers 14 residues. This clonotype is labeled as medium-sized. From the PCR reads, TCRdb called clonotypes with MiXCR, one entry per CDR3 protein. The sample contains 2,000 to 3,000 distinct CDR3 sequences, 20% to 25% of which appear only once. The sequencing sample was made of tumor tissue. The rearrangement links TRBV12-3 or TRBV12-4 to TRBJ2-1; TRBD2 might be the D (6 bases). The better agreement between TRBJ2-7 and the DNA end casts doubt on the J call. This TCR came from a male donor with retroperitoneal liposarcoma. The CDR3 bases are TGTGCCAGCAGTTTTTTAGCGGAGTACAATGAGCAGTACTTC. It encodes CASSFLAEYNEQYF.